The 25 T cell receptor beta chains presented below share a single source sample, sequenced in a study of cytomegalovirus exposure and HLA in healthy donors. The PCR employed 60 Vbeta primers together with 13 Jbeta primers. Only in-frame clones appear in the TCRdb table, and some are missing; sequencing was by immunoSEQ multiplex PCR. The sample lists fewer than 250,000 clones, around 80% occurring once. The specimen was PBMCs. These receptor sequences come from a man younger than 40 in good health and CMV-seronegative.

In DNA form, the CDR3 reads TGTGCCAGCAGCTTAAGAGGACAGGGCTCCTACGAGCAGTACTTC. This codes for CASSLRGQGSYEQYF. The gene calls are TRBV5-6 and TRBJ2-7; TRBD1 matches 8 bases. This CDR3 contains 15 residues. V lost 2 bases to trimming and J lost 0 bases; unmatched junction nucleotides: 4. Germline loops: CDR1 SGHDT, CDR2 YYEEEE.

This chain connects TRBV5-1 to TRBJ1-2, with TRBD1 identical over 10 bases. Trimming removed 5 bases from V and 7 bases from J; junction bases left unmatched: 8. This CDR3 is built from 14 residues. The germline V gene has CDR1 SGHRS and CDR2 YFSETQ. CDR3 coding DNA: TGCGCCAGCAGTCTGCCGGGACAGGGGAGTGGCTACACCTTC. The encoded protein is CASSLPGQGSGYTF.

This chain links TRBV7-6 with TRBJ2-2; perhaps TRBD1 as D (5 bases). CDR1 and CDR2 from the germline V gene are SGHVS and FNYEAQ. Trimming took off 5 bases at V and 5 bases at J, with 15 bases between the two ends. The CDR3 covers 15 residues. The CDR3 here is CASSLWGEWTGELFF. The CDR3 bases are TGTGCCAGCAGCCTCTGGGGCGAGTGGACCGGGGAGCTGTTTTTT.

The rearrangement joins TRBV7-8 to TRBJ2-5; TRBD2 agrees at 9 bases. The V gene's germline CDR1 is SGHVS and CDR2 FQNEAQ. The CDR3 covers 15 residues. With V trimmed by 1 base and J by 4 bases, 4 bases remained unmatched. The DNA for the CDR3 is TGTGCCAGCAGCTTAGAAGCGGGGGGCAGAGAGACCCAGTACTTC. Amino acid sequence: CASSLEAGGRETQYF.

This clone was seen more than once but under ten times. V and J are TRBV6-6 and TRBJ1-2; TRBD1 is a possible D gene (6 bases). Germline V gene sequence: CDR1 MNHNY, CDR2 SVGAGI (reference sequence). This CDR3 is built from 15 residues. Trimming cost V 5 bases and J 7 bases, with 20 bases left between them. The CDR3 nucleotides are TGTGCCAGCAGTCAAAACGACAGGAGACTTAGTGGCTACACCTTC. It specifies CASSQNDRRLSGYTF.

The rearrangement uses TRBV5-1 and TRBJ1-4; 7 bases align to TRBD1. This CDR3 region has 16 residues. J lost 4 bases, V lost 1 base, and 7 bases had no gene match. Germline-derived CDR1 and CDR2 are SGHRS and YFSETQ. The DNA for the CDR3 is TGCGCCAGCAGCTTGCAGGGGGGACAGCTTAATGAAAAACTGTTTTTT. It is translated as CASSLQGGQLNEKLFF.

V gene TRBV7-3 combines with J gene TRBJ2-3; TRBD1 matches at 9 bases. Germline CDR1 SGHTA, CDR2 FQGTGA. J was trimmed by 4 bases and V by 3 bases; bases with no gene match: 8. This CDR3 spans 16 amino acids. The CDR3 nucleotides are TGTGCCAGCAGCTTCGGGACAGGGACTCTGGCAGATACGCAGTATTTT. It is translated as CASSFGTGTLADTQYF.

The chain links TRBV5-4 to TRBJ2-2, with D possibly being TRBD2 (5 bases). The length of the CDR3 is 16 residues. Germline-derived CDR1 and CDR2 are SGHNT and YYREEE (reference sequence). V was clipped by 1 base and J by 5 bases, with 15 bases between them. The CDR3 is CASSLPVVGSTGELFF. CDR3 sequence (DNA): TGTGCCAGCAGCTTGCCCGTGGTTGGGAGTACCGGGGAGCTGTTTTTT.

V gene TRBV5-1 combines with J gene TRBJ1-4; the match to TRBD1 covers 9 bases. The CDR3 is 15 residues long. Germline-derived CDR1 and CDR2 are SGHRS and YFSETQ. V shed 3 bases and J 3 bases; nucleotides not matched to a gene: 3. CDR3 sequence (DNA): TGCGCCAGCAGCTGGACAGGGGTGCCTAATGAAAAACTGTTTTTT. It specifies CASSWTGVPNEKLFF.

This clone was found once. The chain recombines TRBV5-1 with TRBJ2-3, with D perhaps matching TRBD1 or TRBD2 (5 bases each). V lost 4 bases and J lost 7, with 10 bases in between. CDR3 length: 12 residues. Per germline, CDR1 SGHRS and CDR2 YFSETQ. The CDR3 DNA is TGCGCCAGCAGCCTGGGGGAGAATACGCAGTATTTT. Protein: CASSLGENTQYF.

The CDR3 protein is CASSRTGTFDEQFF. The CDR3 DNA reads as TGTGCCAGCAGCCGTACAGGGACCTTCGATGAGCAGTTCTTC. The rearrangement joins TRBV9 to TRBJ2-1; tentative D call: TRBD1 (6 bases). CDR1 is SGDLS, CDR2 YYNGEE, per germline. CDR3 size: 14 residues. The V end lost 4 bases, the J end lost 8 bases, and 16 bases lay between the germline ends.

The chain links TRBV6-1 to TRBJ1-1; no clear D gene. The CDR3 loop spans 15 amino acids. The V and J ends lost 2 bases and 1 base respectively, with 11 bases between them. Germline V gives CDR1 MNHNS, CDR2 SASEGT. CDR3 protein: CASSESPGWNTEAFF. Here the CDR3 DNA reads TGTGCCAGCAGTGAATCTCCAGGTTGGAACACTGAAGCTTTCTTT.

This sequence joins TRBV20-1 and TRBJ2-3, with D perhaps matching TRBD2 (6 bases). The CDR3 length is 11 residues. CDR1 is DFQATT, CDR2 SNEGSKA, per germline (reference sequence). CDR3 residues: CSSGVTDTQYF. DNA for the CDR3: TGCAGCTCGGGGGTCACAGATACGCAGTATTTT.

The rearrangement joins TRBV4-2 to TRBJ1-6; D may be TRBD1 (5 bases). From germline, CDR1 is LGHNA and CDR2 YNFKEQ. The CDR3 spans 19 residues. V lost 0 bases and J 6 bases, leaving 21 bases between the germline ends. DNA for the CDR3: TGTGCCAGCAGCCAAGATCTAACTCGCGAGGACATAAGTAATTCACCCCTCCACTTT. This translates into CASSQDLTREDISNSPLHF.

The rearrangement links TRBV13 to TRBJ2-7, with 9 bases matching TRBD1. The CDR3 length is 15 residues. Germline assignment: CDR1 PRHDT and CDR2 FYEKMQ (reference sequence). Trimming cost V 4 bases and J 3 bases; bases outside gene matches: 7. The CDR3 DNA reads TGTGCCAGCAGCTCCCGCGGGACAGGGAACTACGAGCAGTACTTC. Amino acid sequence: CASSSRGTGNYEQYF.

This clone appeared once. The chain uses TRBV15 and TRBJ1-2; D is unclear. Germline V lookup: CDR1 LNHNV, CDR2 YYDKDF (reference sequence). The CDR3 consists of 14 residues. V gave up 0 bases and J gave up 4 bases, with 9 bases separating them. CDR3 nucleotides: TGTGCCACCAGCAGAGATTCAAACAGCTATGGCTACACCTTC. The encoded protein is CATSRDSNSYGYTF. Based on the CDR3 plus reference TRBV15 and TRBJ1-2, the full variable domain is DAMVIQNPRYQVTQFGKPVTLSCSQTLNHNVMYWYQQKSSQAPKLLFHYYDKDFNNEADTPDNFQSRRPNTSFCFLDIRSPGLGDTAMYLCATSRDSNSYGYTFGSGTRLTVV.

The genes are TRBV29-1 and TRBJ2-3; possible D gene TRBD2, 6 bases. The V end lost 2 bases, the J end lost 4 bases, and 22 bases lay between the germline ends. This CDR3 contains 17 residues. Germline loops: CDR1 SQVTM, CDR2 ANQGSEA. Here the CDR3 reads CSVESPTGLLRSDTQYF. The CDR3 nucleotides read TGCAGCGTTGAATCCCCAACGGGACTCCTAAGATCAGATACGCAGTATTTT.

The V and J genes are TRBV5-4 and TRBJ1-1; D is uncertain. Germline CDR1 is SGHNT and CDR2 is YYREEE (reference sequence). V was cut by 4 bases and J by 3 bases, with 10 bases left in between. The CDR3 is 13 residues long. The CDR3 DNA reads TGTGCCAGCAGCCCAGACGGGGACACTGAAGCTTTCTTT. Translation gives CASSPDGDTEAFF.

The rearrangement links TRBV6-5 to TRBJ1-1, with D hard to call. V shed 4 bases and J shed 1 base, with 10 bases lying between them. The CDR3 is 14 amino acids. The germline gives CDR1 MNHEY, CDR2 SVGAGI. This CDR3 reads CASSSRPGNTEAFF. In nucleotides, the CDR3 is TGTGCCAGCAGTTCCCGCCCGGGGAACACTGAAGCTTTCTTT.

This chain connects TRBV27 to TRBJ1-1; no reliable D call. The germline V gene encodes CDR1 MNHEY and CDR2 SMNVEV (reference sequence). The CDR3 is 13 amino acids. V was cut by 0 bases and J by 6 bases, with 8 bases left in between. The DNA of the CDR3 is TGTGCCAGCAGTTTATCTGAGGTCGCTGAAGCTTTCTTT. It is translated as CASSLSEVAEAFF.

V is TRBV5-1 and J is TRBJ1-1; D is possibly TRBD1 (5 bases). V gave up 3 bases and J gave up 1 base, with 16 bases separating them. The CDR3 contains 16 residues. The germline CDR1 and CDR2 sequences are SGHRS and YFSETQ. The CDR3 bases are TGCGCCAGCAGCTGGGGAGGGGCGGTAGGGAACACTGAAGCTTTCTTT. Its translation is CASSWGGAVGNTEAFF.

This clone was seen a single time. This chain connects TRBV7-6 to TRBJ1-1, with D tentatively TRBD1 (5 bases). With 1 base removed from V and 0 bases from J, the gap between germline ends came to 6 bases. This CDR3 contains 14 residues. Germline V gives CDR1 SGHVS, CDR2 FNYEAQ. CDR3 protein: CASSLGGVNTEAFF. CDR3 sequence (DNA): TGTGCCAGCAGCTTAGGGGGGGTGAACACTGAAGCTTTCTTT. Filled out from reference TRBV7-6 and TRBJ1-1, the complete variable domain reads GAGVSQSPRYKVTKRGQDVALRCDPISGHVSLYWYRQALGQGPEFLTYFNYEAQQDKSGLPNDRFSAERPEGSISTLTIQRTEQRDSAMYRCASSLGGVNTEAFFGQGTRLTVV.

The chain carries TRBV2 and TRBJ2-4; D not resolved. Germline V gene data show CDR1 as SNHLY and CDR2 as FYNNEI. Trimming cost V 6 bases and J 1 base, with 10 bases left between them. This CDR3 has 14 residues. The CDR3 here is CASSATFAKNIQYF. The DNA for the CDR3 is TGTGCCAGCAGCGCGACATTTGCCAAAAACATTCAGTACTTC. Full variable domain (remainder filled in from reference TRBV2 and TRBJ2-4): EPEVTQTPSHQVTQMGQEVILRCVPISNHLYFYWYRQILGQKVEFLVSFYNNEISEKSEIFDDQFSVERPDGSNFTLKIRSTKLEDSAMYFCASSATFAKNIQYFGAGTRLSVL.

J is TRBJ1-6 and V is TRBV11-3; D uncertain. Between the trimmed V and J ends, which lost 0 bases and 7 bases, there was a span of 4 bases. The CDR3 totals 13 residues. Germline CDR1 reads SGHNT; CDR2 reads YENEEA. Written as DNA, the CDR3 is TGTGCCAGCAGCTTAGAGGAGAATTCACCCCTCCACTTT. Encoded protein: CASSLEENSPLHF.

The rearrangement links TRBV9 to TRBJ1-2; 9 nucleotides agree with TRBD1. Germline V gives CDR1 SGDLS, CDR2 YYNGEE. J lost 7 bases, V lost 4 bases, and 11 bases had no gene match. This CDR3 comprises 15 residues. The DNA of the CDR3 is TGTGCCAGCAGCATATCCGGGACAGGGTTGGGTGGCTACACCTTC. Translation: CASSISGTGLGGYTF.